This record looks at one T cell receptor beta chain sequence and its context. As yet, its antigen is unknown. This specimen comes from a study of OX40 agonist ivuxolimab in advanced cancers. The wider study: Patients were treated with intravenous ivuxolimab, dosed at 0.01 to 10 mg/kg and infused every 2 weeks. Head and neck, renal cell, melanoma or hepatocellular carcinoma were the cancers that dose-escalation patients had.

TCRdb's copy holds only in-frame clones and misses some; the assay was immunoSEQ multiplex PCR. The sample has just over 40,000 clones; approximately 90% are singletons. General study findings and limits: The study did not work out the antigen specificity of the expanded peripheral T cells.

The CDR3 has 17 amino acids. Trimming at V came to 3 bases and at J to 7 bases, leaving 9 bases not matched to a gene. The V gene's germline CDR1 is MNHNS and CDR2 SASEGT. Patients were ruled out by autoimmune disease history or systemic immunosuppression. The rearrangement links TRBV6-1 to TRBJ1-4; 12 bases match TRBD1. The sequences come from CD4+ or CD8+ T cells sorted from blood, collected in a trial of the OX40 agonist ivuxolimab. The TCR was taken from an adult with an advanced solid tumor such as melanoma, head and neck, liver or kidney cancer. The CDR3 DNA reads TGTGCCAGCAGTGATAGGGGACAGGGGGCGAACTTTGAAAAACTGTTTTTT. Its translation is CASSDRGQGANFEKLFF.